The present T cell receptor beta chain was sequenced within a study of shared clonotypes between healthy human individuals. Turning to the study itself: Each donor's CD4 naive and CD4 memory cells filled three plates apiece, CD8 naive two, and CD8 memory one.

CD8 cells classed as naive were CD45RO-negative and positively selected for CCR7, excluding terminally differentiated effector memory CD45RA+ cells. Assay: immunoSEQ multiplex PCR; the TCRdb copy retains only in-frame clones and omits some. This sample has roughly 2 million clones, with approximately 94% found just once. The TCR comes from a man between 18 and 35 years old in good health. Sequenced: naive CD8+ T cells sorted from blood.

CDR3 protein: CASGVDNEKLFF. The DNA for the CDR3 is TGTGCCAGCGGAGTTGATAATGAAAAACTGTTTTTT. The chain joins TRBV9 to TRBJ1-4; D uncertain. Germline values: CDR1 SGDLS, CDR2 YYNGEE. V was cut by 7 bases and J by 4 bases, with 8 bases left in between. The CDR3 spans 12 residues.